This T cell receptor beta chain appears in the sequencing data of a study of cytomegalovirus exposure and HLA in healthy donors. Researchers ran the PCR with 60 Vbeta and 13 Jbeta primers. Profiling relied on immunoSEQ multiplex PCR, and the TCRdb table lists in-frame clones only, not all of them. The sample is made up of roughly 150,000 clones, and the top ten hold around 1.5% of it. There are 12 residues in the CDR3. The germline gives CDR1 MDHEN, CDR2 SYDVKM. Trimming left V 8 bases short and J 2 bases short, with 10 bases between. Sequencing was performed on PBMCs. The chain combines TRBV28 with TRBJ2-7, with unresolved D. The source is a woman aged 45-59 years in good health and CMV-seronegative. Here the CDR3 DNA reads TGTGCCAGCCAAACAGATACCTACGAGCAGTACTTC. Its protein product is CASQTDTYEQYF.